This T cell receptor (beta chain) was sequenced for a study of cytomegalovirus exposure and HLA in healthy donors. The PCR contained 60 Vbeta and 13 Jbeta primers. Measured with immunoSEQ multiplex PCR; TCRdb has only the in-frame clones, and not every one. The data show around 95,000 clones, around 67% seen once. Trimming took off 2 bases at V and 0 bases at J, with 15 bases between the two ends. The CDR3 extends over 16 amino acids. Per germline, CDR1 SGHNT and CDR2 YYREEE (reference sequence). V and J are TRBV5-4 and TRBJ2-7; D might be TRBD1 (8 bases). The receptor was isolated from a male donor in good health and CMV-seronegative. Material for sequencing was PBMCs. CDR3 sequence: CASSFNRGGSSYEQYF. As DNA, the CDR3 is TGTGCCAGCAGCTTTAACAGGGGGGGTAGCTCCTACGAGCAGTACTTC.